This is a list of T cell receptor beta chains from one sample in a study of PD-1 blockade in classical Hodgkin lymphoma. Sequencing was performed with immunoSEQ multiplex PCR; in TCRdb, only in-frame clones are kept and a portion is missing. The table has 25,000 or so clones, 88% seen once. Material: peripheral blood mononuclear cells (PBMCs), obtained before the fourth cycle of nivolumab. The receptors derive from a human donor with classical Hodgkin lymphoma. The CDR3 runs from the conserved cysteine through the conserved F or W. The D gene is left open where the match is weak. Some rows mark clone size as missing; the rest say once, few, many or name a class of expanded clone.

D | J | V | size | DNA | CDR3
. | TRBJ2-7 | TRBV11-2 | . | TGTGCCAGCAGTTCCGATTCCGGGACACCCGTTAACTCCTACGAGCAGTACTTC | CASSSDSGTPVNSYEQYF
. | TRBJ1-1 | TRBV2 | . | TGTGCCAGCAGTGTTCAAGGTTTGAACACTGAAGCTTTCTTT | CASSVQGLNTEAFF
. | TRBJ2-6 | TRBV6-1 | few | TGTGCCAGCAGTGAAGCGCAGTCTGGGGCCAACGTCCTGACTTTC | CASSEAQSGANVLTF
. | TRBJ2-7 | TRBV21-1 | . | TGTGCCAGCAGCTCCTGGACAGGGGCCCCCTACGAGCAGTACTTC | CASSSWTGAPYEQYF
. | TRBJ1-1 | TRBV21-1 | . | TGTGCCAGCAGCAAAGGCCGGGGGGAAAGGGGTAACACTGAAGCTTTCTTT | CASSKGRGERGNTEAFF
TRBD2 | TRBJ2-2 | TRBV30 | . | TGTGCCTGGGGTATGGGCGGGAGCCCGAACACCGGGGAGCTGTTTTTT | CAWGMGGSPNTGELFF
. | TRBJ2-5 | TRBV30 | . | TGTGCCTGGAGGAGGGACTTACAAGAGACCCAGTACTTC | CAWRRDLQETQYF
. | TRBJ1-6 | TRBV6-6 | . | TGTGCCAGCAGTTACCCAGACCCAAATTCACCCCTCCACTTT | CASSYPDPNSPLHF
. | TRBJ1-6 | TRBV30 | . | TGTGCCTGGCGCCGGGGATTGGGTATAATAGACTCACCCCTCCACTTT | CAWRRGLGIIDSPLHF
. | TRBJ1-1 | TRBV6-6 | . | TGTGCCAGCAGTTATGTGGACGGTACGAACACTGAAGCTTTCTTT | CASSYVDGTNTEAFF
. | TRBJ1-2 | TRBV4-2 | . | TGTGCCAGCAGCTTAGAAATCCCCGGGGGCTATGGCTACACCTTC | CASSLEIPGGYGYTF
. | TRBJ1-1 | TRBV19 | . | TGTGCCAGCAACCGGTTGGGAACATACACTGAAGCTTTCTTT | CASNRLGTYTEAFF
TRBD1 | TRBJ1-2 | TRBV7-3 | . | TGTGCCAGCAGCTTAACCGCGGGGGACAGGGGCTATGGCTACACCTTC | CASSLTAGDRGYGYTF
TRBD1 | TRBJ1-6 | TRBV7-9 | . | TGTGCCAGCAGCCGTGACAGGGGCTATAATTCACCCCTCCACTTT | CASSRDRGYNSPLHF
. | TRBJ2-7 | TRBV18 | . | TGTGCCAGCTCCCGACAGGAGGGCTACGAGCAGTACTTC | CASSRQEGYEQYF
. | TRBJ1-2 | TRBV19 | few | TGTGCCAGTGCGCCCCGACAGGTGGACAATGGCTACACCTTC | CASAPRQVDNGYTF
. | TRBJ2-7 | TRBV10-3 | . | TGTGCCATCAGCGACTACACGGCTCCATACTACGAGCAGTACTTC | CAISDYTAPYYEQYF